Sequencing of this TCR beta chain was carried out in a study of blood T cell repertoires in COVID-19. In the source study's methods: How many nucleated cells were present was estimated from reference gene primer amplification. Some clones are missing from TCRdb's copy, which holds only in-frame ones; the method was immunoSEQ multiplex PCR. That table gives V, J and clone size, and the DNA gave D and trimming. The table records under 200,000 clones, about nine tenths of them present only once. V gave up 6 bases and J gave up 7 bases; unmatched junction bases: 13. The germline V gene encodes CDR1 LNHDA and CDR2 SQIVND (reference sequence). CDR3 length equals 15 residues.

The sequencing sample was made of peripheral blood. The TCR originated in a man between 65 and 80 years old with acute or convalescent COVID-19. The chain uses TRBV19 and TRBJ2-7, with 9 bases identical to TRBD1. CDR3 in amino acids: CASRGTGLSLREQYF. The DNA for the CDR3 is TGTGCCAGTAGGGGGACAGGGCTGTCTCTACGGGAGCAGTACTTC. Using reference TRBV19 and TRBJ2-7 for the parts outside the CDR3, the full variable domain is DGGITQSPKYLFRKEGQNVTLSCEQNLNHDAMYWYRQDPGQGLRLIYYSQIVNDFQKGDIAEGYSVSREKKESFPLTVTSAQKNPTAFYLCASRGTGLSLREQYFGPGTRLTVT.